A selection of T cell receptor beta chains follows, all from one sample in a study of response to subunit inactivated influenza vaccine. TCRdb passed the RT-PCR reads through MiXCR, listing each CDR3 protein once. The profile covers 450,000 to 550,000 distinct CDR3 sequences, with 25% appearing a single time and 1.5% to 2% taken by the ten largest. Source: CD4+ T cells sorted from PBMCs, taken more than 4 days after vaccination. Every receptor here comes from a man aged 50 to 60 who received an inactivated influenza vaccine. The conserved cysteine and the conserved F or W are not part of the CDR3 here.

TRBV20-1,SAQARTSGELF
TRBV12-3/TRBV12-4,ASSLWENTEAF
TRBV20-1,SAREVTDTQY
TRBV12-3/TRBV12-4,ASTRESGANVLT
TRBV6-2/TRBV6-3,ASSYGVYEQY
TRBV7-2,ASSLQRPDNEQF
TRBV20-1,SAEDRDYEQY
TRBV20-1,SAKSGGATDTQY
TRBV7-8,ASSPPGTLSYEQY
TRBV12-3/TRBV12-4,ASSFGGRGLTDTQY
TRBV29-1,SVGLLGEQY
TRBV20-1,SARGFDRGNSPLR
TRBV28,ASSSSGQGESQPQH
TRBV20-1,SSVWAGVGNEQF
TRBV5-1,ASTGARGTEAF
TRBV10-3,AISESGGPNYEQY
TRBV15,ATSRDGGGTDTQY
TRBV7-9,ASSSTGIGYEQY
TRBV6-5,ASRRTSGVSTDTQY
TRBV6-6,ASGTGGLAEAF
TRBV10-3,AISARLAGDHNEQF
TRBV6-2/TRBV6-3,ASNDMGYTQY
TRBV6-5,ASSSLQAQHYEQY
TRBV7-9,ASSLAGADTIY
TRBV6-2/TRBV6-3,ASRPDRRHAF
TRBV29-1,SVRQGTEAF
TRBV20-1,SARTSGSDRNTGELF
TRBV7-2,ASSPGTSGGSQY
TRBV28,ASSLLAGHYTQY
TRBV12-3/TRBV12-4,ASSPRNRDTEAF
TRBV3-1,ASSPSAAYEQY
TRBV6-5,ASSYDRANTEAF
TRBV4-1,ASNRQGARTDTQY
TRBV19,ASGGTGNQPQH
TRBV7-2,ASSFKGGNSYEQY
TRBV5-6,ASSFLQLDTDTQY
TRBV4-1,ASSQADNYGYT
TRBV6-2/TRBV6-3,ASSTGAYNEQF
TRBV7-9,ASSHPSALLMDEQF
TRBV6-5,ASSSPGALNNEQF
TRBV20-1,SARRGADTDTQY
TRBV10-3,AISDRDTQY